These 4 T cell receptor beta chains were all obtained from the same sample, sequenced in a study of shared clonotypes between healthy human individuals. TCRdb's table, derived via immunoSEQ multiplex PCR, lists solely in-frame clones and lacks some. The sample shows about 2 million clones, over 85% of them seen only once. The sample consisted of naive CD4+ T cells sorted from blood. Subset denoted: CD45RA+ positively selected. The receptors were gathered from a man aged 18 to 30 in good health.

The CDR3 DNA sequence: TGTGCCTGGAGTCGGGCCCTAATCAGCACTGAAGCTTTCTTT. This translates into CAWSRALISTEAFF. This rearrangement joins TRBV30 to TRBJ1-1; D is ambiguous. The CDR3 contains 14 residues. V was pared by 2 bases and J by 4 bases, with 14 bases between. Germline assignment: CDR1 GTSNPN and CDR2 SVGIG (reference sequence).

The chain is built from TRBV10-1 and TRBJ2-1; D could derive from TRBD1 or TRBD2 (5 bases each). This CDR3 contains 11 residues. CDR1 and CDR2 from the germline V gene are WNHNN and SYGVQD (reference sequence). Trimming removed 5 bases at V and 12 bases at J, with 11 bases between. For the CDR3, the DNA is TGCGCCAGCAGTCGGGAAACAGGGCAGTTCTTC. Its protein product is CASSRETGQFF.

The chain employs TRBV30 and TRBJ2-3; D is perhaps TRBD2 (5 bases). Trimming pared 5 bases from V and 2 bases from J, leaving 17 bases between. The CDR3 sequence is 15 residues long. From germline, CDR1 is GTSNPN and CDR2 SVGIG (reference sequence). This CDR3 reads CAWVPSSAYTDTQYF. In nucleotides, the CDR3 is TGTGCCTGGGTTCCGAGTAGCGCCTACACAGATACGCAGTATTTT.

Regarding this clone: Other DNA variants within this sample encode the same CDR3. V gene TRBV2 combines with J gene TRBJ1-2; maybe TRBD1 (5 bases). Germline-derived CDR1 and CDR2 are SNHLY and FYNNEI. This CDR3 contains 13 residues. Trimming shortened V by 3 bases and J by 4 bases, and 9 bases separated the two germline ends. DNA of the CDR3: TGTGCCAGCAGTGAGCAGGGCGTCTATGGCTACACCTTC. Its protein is CASSEQGVYGYTF.